Each of the 11 T cell receptor beta chains below was sequenced from the same sample in a study of identical twins. TCRdb re-called the 5' RACE reads through MiXCR, storing one row per CDR3 protein. This table has 240,000 or so distinct CDR3 sequences, 8% to 11% appearing once. The sequencing sample was made of memory T cells sorted from blood. The source of these receptors is a man between 50 and 59 years old in good health.

This clonotype was found many times. This chain uses TRBV5-1 with TRBJ1-1; 11 bases agree with TRBD1. The germline V gene has CDR1 SGHRS and CDR2 YFSETQ. V dropped 0 bases and J dropped 11; count of bases not matched to a gene: 6. The CDR3 sequence is 14 residues long. The CDR3 DNA follows: TGCGCCAGCAGCTTGGTCGGATGGGACAGGGGGGCTTTCTTT. Translated, it gives CASSLVGWDRGAFF.

This clonotype was found many times. The rearrangement joins TRBV7-2 to TRBJ2-1, with 10 bases aligning to TRBD2. V lost 5 bases, J lost 5 bases, and 6 bases stayed unmatched. This CDR3 contains 15 residues. Germline values: CDR1 SGHTA, CDR2 FQGNSA. Written as DNA, the CDR3 is TGTGCCAGCAGCCCCCGGACTAGCGGCCACAATGAGCAGTTCTTC. Protein: CASSPRTSGHNEQFF. The whole variable domain, remainder taken from reference TRBV7-2 and TRBJ2-1, is GAGVSQSPSNKVTEKGKDVELRCDPISGHTALYWYRQSLGQGLEFLIYFQGNSAPDKSGLPSDRFSAERTGGSVSTLTIQRTQQEDSAVYLCASSPRTSGHNEQFFGPGTRLTVL.

This clonotype has more than one count but fewer than ten. The chain has TRBV7-8 and TRBJ2-2; D is unclear. The CDR3 consists of 13 residues. Between the trimmed V and J ends, which lost 8 bases and 4 bases, there was a span of 11 bases. Germline values: CDR1 SGHVS, CDR2 FQNEAQ. Here the CDR3 reads CASGEQSTGELFF. CDR3 nucleotides: TGTGCCAGCGGAGAACAGTCCACCGGGGAGCTGTTTTTT.

The chain is built from TRBV11-2 and TRBJ2-7; the D gene is possibly TRBD1 (6 bases). V was clipped by 5 bases and J by 5 bases, with 19 bases between them. Germline loops: CDR1 SGHAT, CDR2 FQNNGV. This CDR3 has 15 amino acids. The CDR3 nucleotides read TGTGCCAGCAGCCCAGGGACACGGGTTTTGGACGAGCAGTACTTC. Residues: CASSPGTRVLDEQYF. Variable domain in full (rest from reference TRBV11-2 and TRBJ2-7): EAGVAQSPRYKIIEKRQSVAFWCNPISGHATLYWYQQILGQGPKLLIQFQNNGVVDDSQLPKDRFSAERLKGVDSTLKIQPAKLEDSAVYLCASSPGTRVLDEQYFGPGTRLTVT.

This rearrangement joins TRBV10-2 to TRBJ1-1; D gene unclear. Looked up from germline, CDR1 is WSHSY and CDR2 is SAAADI. This CDR3 contains 13 residues. Trimming cost V 1 base and J 5 bases, with 8 bases left between them. This CDR3 reads CASSEYLVTEAFF. CDR3 DNA sequence: TGCGCCAGCAGTGAGTATTTGGTGACTGAAGCTTTCTTT.

The chain combines TRBV12-3 or TRBV12-4 with TRBJ1-1; D is uncertain. This CDR3 spans 14 amino acids. Trimming pared 1 base from V and 1 base from J, leaving 7 bases between. The DNA for the CDR3 is TGTGCCAGCAGTTTAGGGCTCAAGAACACTGAAGCTTTCTTT. Its translation: CASSLGLKNTEAFF.

The rearrangement joins TRBV12-3 or TRBV12-4 to TRBJ1-2, with D unclear. Trimming left V 4 bases short and J 8 bases short, with 17 bases between. CDR3 length: 14 amino acids. Here the CDR3 DNA reads TGTGCCAGCAGTTACAGCCAGCGTAGGGTCGGCTACACCTTC. Protein: CASSYSQRRVGYTF.

The chain recombines TRBV25-1 with TRBJ2-1, with 9 bases lining up with TRBD1. J lost 6 bases, V lost 1 base, and 7 bases had no gene match. Germline CDR1 reads MGHDK; CDR2 reads SYGVNS. This CDR3 has 16 amino acids. The CDR3 region has the DNA TGTGCCAGCAGTGAATTCCGGGACAGGGTCCTCAATGAGCAGTTCTTC. Translating it yields CASSEFRDRVLNEQFF. Together with reference TRBV25-1 and TRBJ2-1, the CDR3 gives the full variable domain: EADIYQTPRYLVIGTGKKITLECSQTMGHDKMYWYQQDPGMELHLIHYSYGVNSTEKGDLSSESTVSRIRTEHFPLTLESARPSHTSQYLCASSEFRDRVLNEQFFGPGTRLTVL.

The chain recombines TRBV3-1 with TRBJ2-5; D may match TRBD1 or TRBD2 (5 bases each). CDR1 is LGHDT and CDR2 is YNNKEL in the germline V gene (reference sequence). V dropped 4 bases and J dropped 9 bases, with 12 bases sitting between them. The CDR3 totals 12 residues. The CDR3 coding sequence is TGTGCCAGCAGCCGTCCTCAGGGAGCCCAGTACTTC. Amino acid sequence: CASSRPQGAQYF.

This clonotype was seen only a few times. V usage is TRBV9 and J usage is TRBJ1-2; D perhaps matches TRBD1 (5 bases). Germline assignment: CDR1 SGDLS and CDR2 YYNGEE. This CDR3 has 13 residues. V lost 6 bases and J 7 bases, leaving 16 bases between the germline ends. This chain's CDR3 is CASTPGGGGGYTF. DNA for the CDR3: TGTGCCAGCACCCCGGGGGGGGGAGGTGGCTACACCTTC.

This sequence joins TRBV5-1 and TRBJ2-1; 11 nucleotides align to TRBD2. Unmatched junction bases numbered 4, after V lost 4 bases and J lost 4 bases. Germline V lookup: CDR1 SGHRS, CDR2 YFSETQ. The CDR3 has 15 residues. CDR3 nucleotides: TGCGCCAGCAGCAGTAGCGGGGGGGGATACAATGAGCAGTTCTTC. Its translation: CASSSSGGGYNEQFF.